This T cell receptor (beta chain) appears in the sequencing data of a study of cytomegalovirus exposure and HLA in healthy donors. Using immunoSEQ multiplex PCR, the repertoire was profiled, and TCRdb retains in-frame clones only, with some absent. This sample has roughly 330,000 clones, with 87% found just once. The CDR3 is 13 amino acids. The germline gives CDR1 MGHRA, CDR2 YSYEKL. Trimming left V 1 base short and J 4 bases short, with 8 bases between. The sample was PBMCs. The gene calls are TRBV4-1 and TRBJ2-7; tentatively, D is TRBD1 (6 bases). The receptor's source is a woman aged 25-40 years in good health and CMV-seropositive. The CDR3: CASSQAGEYEQYF. The CDR3 DNA is TGCGCCAGCAGCCAAGCAGGGGAATACGAGCAGTACTTC.